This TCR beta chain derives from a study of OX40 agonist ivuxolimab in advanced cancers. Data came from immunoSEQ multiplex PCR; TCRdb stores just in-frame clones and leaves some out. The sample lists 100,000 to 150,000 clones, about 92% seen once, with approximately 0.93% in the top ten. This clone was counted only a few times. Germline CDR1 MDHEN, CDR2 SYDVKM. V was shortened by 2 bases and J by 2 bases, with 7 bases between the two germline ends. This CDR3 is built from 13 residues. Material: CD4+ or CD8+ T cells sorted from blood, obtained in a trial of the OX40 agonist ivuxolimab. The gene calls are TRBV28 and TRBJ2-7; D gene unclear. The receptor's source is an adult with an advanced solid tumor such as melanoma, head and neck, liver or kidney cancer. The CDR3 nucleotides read TGTGCCAGCAGTTTAGTTGGGGCCTACGAGCAGTACTTC. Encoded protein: CASSLVGAYEQYF. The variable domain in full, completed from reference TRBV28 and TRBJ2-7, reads DVKVTQSSRYLVKRTGEKVFLECVQDMDHENMFWYRQDPGLGLRLIYFSYDVKMKEKGDIPEGYSVSREKKERFSLILESASTNQTSMYLCASSLVGAYEQYFGPGTRLTVT.